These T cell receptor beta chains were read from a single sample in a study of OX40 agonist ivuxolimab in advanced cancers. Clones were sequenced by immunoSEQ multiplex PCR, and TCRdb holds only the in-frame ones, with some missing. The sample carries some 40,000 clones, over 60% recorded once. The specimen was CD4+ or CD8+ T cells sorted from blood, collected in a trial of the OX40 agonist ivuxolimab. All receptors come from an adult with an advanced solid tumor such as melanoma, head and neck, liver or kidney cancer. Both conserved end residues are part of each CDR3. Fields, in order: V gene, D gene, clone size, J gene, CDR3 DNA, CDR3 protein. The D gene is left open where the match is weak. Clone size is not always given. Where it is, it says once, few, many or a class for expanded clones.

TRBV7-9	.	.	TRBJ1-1	TGTGCCAGCACGGACGGGCCGGGAGAGGGAGAAGCTTTCTTT	CASTDGPGEGEAFF
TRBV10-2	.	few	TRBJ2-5	TGCGCCAGCGGCCGCCACTGGGGGGAGACCCAGTACTTC	CASGRHWGETQYF
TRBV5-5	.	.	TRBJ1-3	TGTGCCAGCAGCCAAGGACCCAATCCGGGCCCAAACACCATATATTTT	CASSQGPNPGPNTIYF
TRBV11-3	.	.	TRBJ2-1	TGTGCCAGCAGCTCCCGGAGGAATGAGCAGTTCTTC	CASSSRRNEQFF
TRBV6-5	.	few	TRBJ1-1	TGTGCCAGCAGTTACACCACCGGAGAGGACACTGAAGCTTTCTTT	CASSYTTGEDTEAFF
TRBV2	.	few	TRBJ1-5	TGTGCCAGCAGTGCAGGGACTACCCAGCATTTT	CASSAGTTQHF
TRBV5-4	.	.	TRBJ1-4	TGTGCCAGCAGCTCAGGCCTAAAAGAAAATGAAAAACTGTTTTTT	CASSSGLKENEKLFF
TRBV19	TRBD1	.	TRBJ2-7	TGTGCCAGTAGTATAGCCGGATCCGGGACAGGGTCCTACGAGCAGTACTTC	CASSIAGSGTGSYEQYF
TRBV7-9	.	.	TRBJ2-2	TGTGCCAGCAGCTTAAGGACACCGAACACCGGGGAGCTGTTTTTT	CASSLRTPNTGELFF
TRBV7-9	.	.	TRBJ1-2	TGTGCCAGCAGCTTAGGAGCGACAGAAGATAACTATGGCTACACCTTC	CASSLGATEDNYGYTF
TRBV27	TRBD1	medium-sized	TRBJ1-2	TGTGCCAGCAGGGGAACAGGGGGCTATGGCTACACCTTC	CASRGTGGYGYTF
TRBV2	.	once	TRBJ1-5	TGTGCCAGCAGTGAAACCAGGGGAGGGAGCAATCAGCCCCAGCATTTT	CASSETRGGSNQPQHF
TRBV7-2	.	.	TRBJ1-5	TGTGCCAGCAGCTTATGGGGCAGGGGTGACAATCAGCCCCAGCATTTT	CASSLWGRGDNQPQHF
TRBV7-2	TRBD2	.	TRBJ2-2	TGTGCCAGCAGCTTGGGACTAGCGGGGGAGCTGTTTTTT	CASSLGLAGELFF
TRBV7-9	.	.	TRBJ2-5	TGTGCCAGCAACTTAGGGGAGACCCAGTACTTC	CASNLGETQYF
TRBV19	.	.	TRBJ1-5	TGTGCCGGAGGACCAAATAAGCCCCAGCATTTT	CAGGPNKPQHF
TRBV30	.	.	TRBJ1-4	TGTGCCTGGAGTGTAGAAGCAACTAATGAAAAACTGTTTTTT	CAWSVEATNEKLFF
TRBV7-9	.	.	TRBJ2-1	TGTGCCAGCAGCTTATCTGGAAGCTCCTACAATGAGCAGTTCTTC	CASSLSGSSYNEQFF
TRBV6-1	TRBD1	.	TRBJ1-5	TGTGCCATCAGTGAGTGGGGACAGGGACATCAGCCCCAGCATTTT	CAISEWGQGHQPQHF
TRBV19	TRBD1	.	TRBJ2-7	TGTGCCAGTAGTATACTGTACGGGACAGGCTCCTACGAGCAGTACTTC	CASSILYGTGSYEQYF
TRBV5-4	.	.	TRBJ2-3	TGTGCCAGCAGCAACTACCCCGATACGCAGTATTTT	CASSNYPDTQYF
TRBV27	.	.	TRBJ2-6	TGTGCCAGCAGTCCTTTCCGGGACCCCGCCAACGTCCTGACTTTC	CASSPFRDPANVLTF
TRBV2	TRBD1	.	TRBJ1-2	TGTGCCAGCAGTGGACCCGGGACAGGAGTTTATGGCTACACCTTC	CASSGPGTGVYGYTF
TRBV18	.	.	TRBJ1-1	TGTGCCAGCCGGACGGGGGAGAACACTGAAGCTTTCTTT	CASRTGENTEAFF
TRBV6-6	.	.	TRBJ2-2	TGTGCCAGCAGTTCTCCGGGACTTGTGAACACCGGGGAGCTGTTTTTT	CASSSPGLVNTGELFF
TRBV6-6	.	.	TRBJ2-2	TGTGCCAGCTGGGGAGGGGGCGATGGGGAGCTGTTTTTT	CASWGGGDGELFF
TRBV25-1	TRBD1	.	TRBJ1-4	TGTGCCAGCAGTGATTCCGGGACAGGGGCGGAAAAACTGTTTTTT	CASSDSGTGAEKLFF